This T cell receptor beta chain was identified in a study of T cells after yellow fever vaccination. Concerning this clonotype itself: Given a much more abundant clone one base away, this may be a read error.

Germline CDR1 and CDR2: LGHDT and YNNKEL (reference sequence). This CDR3 comprises 15 residues. TCRdb passed the 5' RACE reads through MiXCR, listing each CDR3 protein once. The sample lists some 48,000 distinct CDR3 sequences, about 6.3% occurring once. This specimen consisted of PBMCs, either bulk or a sorted T-cell subset (CD4+, CD8+, memory, or dextramer-sorted; not recorded which), obtained 45 days after the yellow fever booster vaccination. The chain joins TRBV3-1 to TRBJ2-7, with 7 bases fitting TRBD1. This TCR was sampled from a man aged 25 to 45 who received the YFV17D yellow fever vaccine. The chain's CDR3 is CACSQSPGQNYEQYF. The CDR3 bases are TGTGCCTGCAGCCAAAGTCCGGGACAGAACTACGAGCAGTACTTC.